The present T cell receptor (beta chain) was sequenced within a study of regulatory T cells in long-lasting Graves disease. Germline values: CDR1 MDHEN, CDR2 SYDVKM. This CDR3 has 14 amino acids. Losses at the gene ends were 6 bases for V and 3 bases for J; bases not matched to a gene: 7. This clonotype was seen once. Building the TCR beta libraries relied on iRepertoire HTBI primers, and CDR3 regions underwent Arm-PCR. In TCRdb, the multiplex PCR reads were re-called with MiXCR into one record per CDR3 protein. This sample has about 470,000 distinct CDR3 sequences; roughly a fifth occur once, and the top ten carry roughly 7%. Stated time point: persistent/refractory GD, antithyroid drugs over 5 years with positive TRAb. The TCR library was made from RNA extracted from PBMCs.

The chain uses TRBV28 and TRBJ2-5; 7 bases are shared with TRBD1. The source material was peripheral blood mononuclear cells (PBMCs), sampled when the disease was refractory, from a patient treated with antithyroid drugs. The TCR comes from a female donor with Graves disease. The CDR3 sequence is CASSHYDREETQYF. The CDR3 DNA reads as TGTGCCAGCAGCCACTATGACAGGGAAGAGACCCAGTACTTC.